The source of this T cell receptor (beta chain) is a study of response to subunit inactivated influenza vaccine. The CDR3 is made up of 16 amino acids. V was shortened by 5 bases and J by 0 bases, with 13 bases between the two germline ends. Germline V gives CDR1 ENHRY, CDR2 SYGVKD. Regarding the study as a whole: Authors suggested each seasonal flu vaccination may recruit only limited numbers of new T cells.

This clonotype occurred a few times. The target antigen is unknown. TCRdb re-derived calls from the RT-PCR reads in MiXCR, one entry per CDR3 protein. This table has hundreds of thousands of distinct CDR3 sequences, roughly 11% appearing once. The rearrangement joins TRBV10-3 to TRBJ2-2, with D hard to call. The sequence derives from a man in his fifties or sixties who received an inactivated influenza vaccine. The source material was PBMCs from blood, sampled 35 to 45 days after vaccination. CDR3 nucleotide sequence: TGTGCCATCAGTCGAGGTCCTTCCACGAACACCGGGGAGCTGTTTTTT. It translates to CAISRGPSTNTGELFF.